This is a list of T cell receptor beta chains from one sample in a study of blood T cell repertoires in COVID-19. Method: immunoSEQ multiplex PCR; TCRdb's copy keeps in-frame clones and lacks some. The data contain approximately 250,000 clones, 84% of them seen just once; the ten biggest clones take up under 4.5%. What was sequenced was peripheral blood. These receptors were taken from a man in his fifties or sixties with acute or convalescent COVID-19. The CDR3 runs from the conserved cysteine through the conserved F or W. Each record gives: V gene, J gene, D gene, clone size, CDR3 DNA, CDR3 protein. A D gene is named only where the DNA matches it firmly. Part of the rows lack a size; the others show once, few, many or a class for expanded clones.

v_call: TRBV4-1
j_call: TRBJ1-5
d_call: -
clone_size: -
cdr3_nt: TGCGCCAGCAGCCAACATACAGAACAGCCCCAGCATTTT
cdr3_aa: CASSQHTEQPQHF

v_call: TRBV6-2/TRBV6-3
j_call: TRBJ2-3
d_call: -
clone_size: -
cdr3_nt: TGTGCCAGCAGTTACTCGATTTTTGGCGGGGCTGCCACAGATACGCAGTATTTT
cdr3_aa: CASSYSIFGGAATDTQYF

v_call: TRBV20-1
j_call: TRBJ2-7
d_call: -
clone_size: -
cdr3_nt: TGCAGTGCTAGTACCTCGGGGTCCTACGAGCAGTACTTC
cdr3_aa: CSASTSGSYEQYF

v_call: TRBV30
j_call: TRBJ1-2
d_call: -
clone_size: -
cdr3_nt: TGTGCCTGGAATCTGAAGGGCGGGGACTATGGCTACACCTTC
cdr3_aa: CAWNLKGGDYGYTF

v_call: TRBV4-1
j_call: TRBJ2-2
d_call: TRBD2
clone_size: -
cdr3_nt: TGCGCCAGCAGCCAAGCCGGCGGGGGGGCTTTCACCGGGGAGCTGTTTTTT
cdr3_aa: CASSQAGGGAFTGELFF

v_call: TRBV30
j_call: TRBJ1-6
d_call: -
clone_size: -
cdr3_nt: TGTGCCTGGAGTGCGGGGGCACCCCTCCACTTT
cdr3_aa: CAWSAGAPLHF

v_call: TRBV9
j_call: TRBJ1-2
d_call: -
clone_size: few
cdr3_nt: TGTGCCAGCAACCTAGGATTAGGTTACGGCTATGGCTACACCTTC
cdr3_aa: CASNLGLGYGYGYTF

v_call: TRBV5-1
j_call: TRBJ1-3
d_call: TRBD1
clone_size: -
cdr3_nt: TGCGCCAGCAGCCTTACGGGGACAGGGATCGTGGCGAACTCTGGAAACACCATATATTTT
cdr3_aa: CASSLTGTGIVANSGNTIYF

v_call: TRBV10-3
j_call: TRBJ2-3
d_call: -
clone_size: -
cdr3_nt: TGTGCCATCAGGGACCGGGACAATTCCCCCACAGATACGCAGTATTTT
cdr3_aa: CAIRDRDNSPTDTQYF

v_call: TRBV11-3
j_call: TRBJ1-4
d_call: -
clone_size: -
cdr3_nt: TGTGCCAGCAGCTTATCAATCAACAGCCGCCCTATTGGGGAAAAACTGTTTTTT
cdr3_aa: CASSLSINSRPIGEKLFF

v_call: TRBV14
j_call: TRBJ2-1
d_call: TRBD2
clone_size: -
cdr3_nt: TGTGCCAGCAGCCCTAGGACTAGCGGGAGGTTCAATGAGCAGTTCTTC
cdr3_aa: CASSPRTSGRFNEQFF

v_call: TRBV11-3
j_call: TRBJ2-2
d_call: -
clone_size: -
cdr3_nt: TGTGCCAGCAGCGGAGGGAACACCGGGGAGCTGTTTTTT
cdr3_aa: CASSGGNTGELFF

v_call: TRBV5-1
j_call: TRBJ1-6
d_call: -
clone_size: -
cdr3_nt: TGCGCCAGCAGCTTGGACAAGGGGTATAATTCACCCCTCCACTTT
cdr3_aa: CASSLDKGYNSPLHF

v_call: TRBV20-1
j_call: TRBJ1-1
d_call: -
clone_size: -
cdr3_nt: TGCAGTGGCACCAGGGGCACTGAAGCTTTCTTT
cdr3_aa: CSGTRGTEAFF

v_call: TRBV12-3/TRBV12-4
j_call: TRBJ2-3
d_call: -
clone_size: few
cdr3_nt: TGTGCCAGCTCCCCCCAGTACACAGATACGCAGTATTTT
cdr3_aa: CASSPQYTDTQYF

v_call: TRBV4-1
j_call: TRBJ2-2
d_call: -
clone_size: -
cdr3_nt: TGCGCCAGCACCCCGATTTCGGCGGGTTCCGGGGAGCTGTTTTTT
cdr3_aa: CASTPISAGSGELFF

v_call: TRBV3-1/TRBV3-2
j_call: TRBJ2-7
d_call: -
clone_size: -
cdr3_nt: TGTGCCAGCAGCCTGTACTACGAGCAGTACTTC
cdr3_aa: CASSLYYEQYF

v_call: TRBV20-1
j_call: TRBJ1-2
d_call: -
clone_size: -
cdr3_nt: TGCAGTGCTAACTCCGGGTATGGCTACACCTTC
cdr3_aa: CSANSGYGYTF

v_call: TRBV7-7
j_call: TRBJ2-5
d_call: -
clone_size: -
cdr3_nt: TGTGCTAGCAGCTTAGGTCCCCTGGGAGGCCAAGAGACCCAGTACTTC
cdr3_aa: CASSLGPLGGQETQYF

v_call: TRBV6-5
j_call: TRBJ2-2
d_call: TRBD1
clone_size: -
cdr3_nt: TGTGCCAGCAGTTACGGGGGACAGGCCTTGACCGGGGAGCTGTTTTTT
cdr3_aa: CASSYGGQALTGELFF

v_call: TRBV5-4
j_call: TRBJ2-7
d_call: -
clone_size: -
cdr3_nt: TGTGCCAGCAGCTTCATCGGGGTCCACGAGCAGTACTTC
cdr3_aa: CASSFIGVHEQYF

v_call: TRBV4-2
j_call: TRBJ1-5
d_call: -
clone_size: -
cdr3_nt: TGTGCCAGCAGCCAAACAGGTCAGCCCCAGCATTTT
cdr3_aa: CASSQTGQPQHF

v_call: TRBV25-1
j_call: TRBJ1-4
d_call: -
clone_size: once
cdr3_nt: TGTGACAAGAGGAGTTCGGATGAAAAACTGTTTTTT
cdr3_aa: CDKRSSDEKLFF

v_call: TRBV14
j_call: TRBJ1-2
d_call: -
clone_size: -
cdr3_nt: TGTGCCAGCAGCCAAGGCGCAAATTATGGCTACACCTTC
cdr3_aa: CASSQGANYGYTF

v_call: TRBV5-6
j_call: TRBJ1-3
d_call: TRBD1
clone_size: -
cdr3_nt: TGTGCCAGCAGCTTGTTGGGGGCGAGGGGGCTGATTGGAAACACCATATATTTT
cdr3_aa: CASSLLGARGLIGNTIYF